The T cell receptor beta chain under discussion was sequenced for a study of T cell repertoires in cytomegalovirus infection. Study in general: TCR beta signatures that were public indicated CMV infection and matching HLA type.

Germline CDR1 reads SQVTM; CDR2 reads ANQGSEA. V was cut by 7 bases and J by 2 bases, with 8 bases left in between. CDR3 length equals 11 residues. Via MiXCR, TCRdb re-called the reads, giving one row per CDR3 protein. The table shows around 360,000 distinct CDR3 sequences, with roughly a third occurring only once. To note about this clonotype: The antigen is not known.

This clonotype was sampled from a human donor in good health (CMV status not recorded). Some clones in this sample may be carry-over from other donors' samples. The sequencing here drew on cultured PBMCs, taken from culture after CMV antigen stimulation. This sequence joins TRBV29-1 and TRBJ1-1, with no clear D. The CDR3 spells CSEGENTEAFF. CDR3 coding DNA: TGCAGCGAAGGTGAAAACACTGAAGCTTTCTTT.